A selection of T cell receptor beta chains follows, all from one sample in a study of shared clonotypes between healthy human individuals. The repertoire was sequenced with immunoSEQ multiplex PCR; TCRdb's copy has only in-frame clones and lacks some. Altogether about 490,000 clones are present, about 72% being singletons, with the ten largest covering about 12%. Material for sequencing was PBMCs. The receptors were sampled from a woman in her 40s in good health. Some clones in this sample may be carry-over from other donors' samples. Both conserved end residues are part of each CDR3. D genes are given only for firm matches. Not all rows give a size; the values are once, few, many and, for expanded clones, a class.

J gene: TRBJ2-1
D gene: TRBD2
V gene: TRBV19
clone size: -
CDR3 DNA: TGTGCCAGTAGTACGACTAGCGGGAGGGGTTCCTACAATGAGCAGTTCTTC
CDR3 protein: CASSTTSGRGSYNEQFF

J gene: TRBJ2-2
D gene: -
V gene: TRBV4-1
clone size: -
CDR3 DNA: TGCGCCAGCAGCCAAGATGGGGCCCGCCCAGCGGACGGGGAGCTGTTTTTT
CDR3 protein: CASSQDGARPADGELFF

J gene: TRBJ2-2
D gene: TRBD1
V gene: TRBV25-1
clone size: few
CDR3 DNA: TGTGCCAGCGAACCGGGACAGCGGAACACCGGGGAGCTGTTTTTT
CDR3 protein: CASEPGQRNTGELFF

J gene: TRBJ2-7
D gene: TRBD1
V gene: TRBV7-9
clone size: -
CDR3 DNA: TGTGCCAGCAGCTTAGGACAGGGGCCGCGGCACGAGCAGTACTTC
CDR3 protein: CASSLGQGPRHEQYF

J gene: TRBJ2-3
D gene: TRBD2
V gene: TRBV5-6
clone size: many
CDR3 DNA: TGTGCCAGCAGCGGGACTAGCGGGAGTACGGATACGCAGTATTTT
CDR3 protein: CASSGTSGSTDTQYF

J gene: TRBJ2-2
D gene: -
V gene: TRBV27
clone size: once
CDR3 DNA: TGTGCCAGCAGTCCCAATGGGGGGGAGCTGTTTTTT
CDR3 protein: CASSPNGGELFF

J gene: TRBJ2-2
D gene: -
V gene: TRBV5-1
clone size: few
CDR3 DNA: TGCGCCAGCAGCTTCTCGGGGGCGACCGGGGAGCTGTTTTTT
CDR3 protein: CASSFSGATGELFF

J gene: TRBJ2-2
D gene: -
V gene: TRBV4-2
clone size: few
CDR3 DNA: TGTGCCAGCAGCCAGGTCAGCGCGAACACCGGGGAGCTGTTTTTT
CDR3 protein: CASSQVSANTGELFF

J gene: TRBJ1-4
D gene: -
V gene: TRBV7-9
clone size: -
CDR3 DNA: TGTGCCACCAGGGAGAGGGAGAGGAGAAAACTGTTTTTT
CDR3 protein: CATRERERRKLFF

J gene: TRBJ2-6
D gene: -
V gene: TRBV18
clone size: -
CDR3 DNA: TGTGCCAGCTCACCAGTGGGCTCTGGGGCCAACGTCCTGACTTTC
CDR3 protein: CASSPVGSGANVLTF

J gene: TRBJ2-2
D gene: -
V gene: TRBV7-3
clone size: -
CDR3 DNA: TGTGCCAGCAGCGTTACAGGAGGCGGGGAGCTGTTTTTT
CDR3 protein: CASSVTGGGELFF

J gene: TRBJ2-2
D gene: -
V gene: TRBV9
clone size: -
CDR3 DNA: TGTGCCAGCAGCGACAGTTTCGCCGGGGAGCTGTTTTTT
CDR3 protein: CASSDSFAGELFF

J gene: TRBJ2-1
D gene: TRBD1
V gene: TRBV6-4
clone size: -
CDR3 DNA: TGTGCCAGCAGTGACCTCTTCTCCACAGGGGTGAATGAGCAGTTCTTC
CDR3 protein: CASSDLFSTGVNEQFF

J gene: TRBJ1-2
D gene: -
V gene: TRBV4-3
clone size: few
CDR3 DNA: TGCGCCAGCAGCGACCCCGGGACACCGTATGGCTACACCTTC
CDR3 protein: CASSDPGTPYGYTF

J gene: TRBJ2-1
D gene: TRBD2
V gene: TRBV4-1
clone size: -
CDR3 DNA: TGCGCCAGCGGGCGGGAGCCGTACAATGAGCAGTTCTTC
CDR3 protein: CASGREPYNEQFF

J gene: TRBJ1-4
D gene: -
V gene: TRBV2
clone size: -
CDR3 DNA: TGTGCCAGCACCCTAAATGAAAAACTGTTTTTT
CDR3 protein: CASTLNEKLFF

J gene: TRBJ1-4
D gene: TRBD1
V gene: TRBV7-9
clone size: -
CDR3 DNA: TGTGCCAGCAGCGGGACAGGGGGAGGTGAAAAACTGTTTTTT
CDR3 protein: CASSGTGGGEKLFF

J gene: TRBJ1-2
D gene: -
V gene: TRBV27
clone size: -
CDR3 DNA: TGTGCCAGCAGTTTTAATCCCACCAGAGGATGGGGCTACACCTTC
CDR3 protein: CASSFNPTRGWGYTF

J gene: TRBJ1-2
D gene: -
V gene: TRBV5-4
clone size: -
CDR3 DNA: TGTGCCAGCAGCTTGGACAAGTATGGCTACACCTTC
CDR3 protein: CASSLDKYGYTF

J gene: TRBJ2-6
D gene: -
V gene: TRBV5-1
clone size: -
CDR3 DNA: TGCGCCAGCAGCTCCCAGCCCAGCTCTGGGGCCAACGTCCTGACTTTC
CDR3 protein: CASSSQPSSGANVLTF

J gene: TRBJ1-4
D gene: TRBD1
V gene: TRBV11-2
clone size: -
CDR3 DNA: TGTGCCAGCAGCGTCGACAGGGCAACTAATGAAAAACTGTTTTTT
CDR3 protein: CASSVDRATNEKLFF

J gene: TRBJ2-7
D gene: -
V gene: TRBV29-1
clone size: once
CDR3 DNA: TGCAGCGTTCTTAAGTTGCGCCAGACTACCTACGAGCAGTACTTC
CDR3 protein: CSVLKLRQTTYEQYF

J gene: TRBJ2-1
D gene: -
V gene: TRBV5-1
clone size: -
CDR3 DNA: TGCGCCAGCAGCTCCGACCCCTCCTACAATGAGCAGTTCTTC
CDR3 protein: CASSSDPSYNEQFF

J gene: TRBJ1-5
D gene: -
V gene: TRBV4-1
clone size: few
CDR3 DNA: TGCGCCACAGCGCCGGTCCTAAGCAATCAGCCCCAGCATTTT
CDR3 protein: CATAPVLSNQPQHF

J gene: TRBJ2-1
D gene: TRBD2
V gene: TRBV6-5
clone size: -
CDR3 DNA: TGTGCCAGCAGCCAAAGCGGGAGTTCCCACAATGAGCAGTTCTTC
CDR3 protein: CASSQSGSSHNEQFF

J gene: TRBJ1-1
D gene: -
V gene: TRBV27
clone size: few
CDR3 DNA: TGTGCCAGCAGTGATATGAACACTGAAGCTTTCTTT
CDR3 protein: CASSDMNTEAFF

J gene: TRBJ1-3
D gene: TRBD1
V gene: TRBV2
clone size: -
CDR3 DNA: TGTGCCAGCAGTGAAGCGCGGGTACAGGGGGCGGTAGGAAACACCATATATTTT
CDR3 protein: CASSEARVQGAVGNTIYF

J gene: TRBJ2-3
D gene: -
V gene: TRBV6-1
clone size: few
CDR3 DNA: TGTGCCAGCAGTGAATTGGCGGGGACGAGCACAGATACGCAGTATTTT
CDR3 protein: CASSELAGTSTDTQYF

J gene: TRBJ2-7
D gene: -
V gene: TRBV2
clone size: -
CDR3 DNA: TGTGCCAGCAGTGATGACAGGTATAGCGACGAGCAGTACTTC
CDR3 protein: CASSDDRYSDEQYF

J gene: TRBJ1-1
D gene: -
V gene: TRBV5-5
clone size: -
CDR3 DNA: TGTGCCAGCAGCCCGACGGGGCAGAACACTGAAGCTTTCTTT
CDR3 protein: CASSPTGQNTEAFF

J gene: TRBJ1-2
D gene: -
V gene: TRBV30
clone size: -
CDR3 DNA: TGTGCCTGGAGTTGGCAGGGTAACTATGGCTACACCTTC
CDR3 protein: CAWSWQGNYGYTF

J gene: TRBJ1-6
D gene: -
V gene: TRBV30
clone size: -
CDR3 DNA: TGTGCCTGGAGTGGGGCGTCCTATAATTCACCCCTCCACTTT
CDR3 protein: CAWSGASYNSPLHF

J gene: TRBJ2-5
D gene: -
V gene: TRBV11-2
clone size: once
CDR3 DNA: TGTGCCAGCAGCTTAGGGGGCGTTGGGATTCGGAAGACCCAGTACTTC
CDR3 protein: CASSLGGVGIRKTQYF

J gene: TRBJ2-1
D gene: TRBD2
V gene: TRBV19
clone size: few
CDR3 DNA: TGTGCCAGTAGTATCCCGGGAGGGGGTGGCTACAATGAGCAGTTCTTC
CDR3 protein: CASSIPGGGGYNEQFF

J gene: TRBJ2-2
D gene: -
V gene: TRBV28
clone size: few
CDR3 DNA: TGTGCCAGCAGTTTCGGTCTAGGGAAAGGATCCGGGGAGCTGTTTTTT
CDR3 protein: CASSFGLGKGSGELFF

J gene: TRBJ1-1
D gene: -
V gene: TRBV7-3
clone size: -
CDR3 DNA: TGTGCCAGCAGCCTCGGACATATAAACACTGAAGCTTTCTTT
CDR3 protein: CASSLGHINTEAFF

J gene: TRBJ1-1
D gene: -
V gene: TRBV19
clone size: -
CDR3 DNA: TGTGCCAGTAACACGGTGAACACTGAAGCTTTCTTT
CDR3 protein: CASNTVNTEAFF

J gene: TRBJ2-7
D gene: -
V gene: TRBV4-2
clone size: -
CDR3 DNA: TGTGCCAGCAGCCCCATAGGGGGCGGGAATCCCTACGAGCAGTACTTC
CDR3 protein: CASSPIGGGNPYEQYF

J gene: TRBJ2-7
D gene: -
V gene: TRBV28
clone size: -
CDR3 DNA: TGTGCCAGCAGTCCCCCGGCCGCCTACGAGCAGTACTTC
CDR3 protein: CASSPPAAYEQYF

J gene: TRBJ1-1
D gene: -
V gene: TRBV28
clone size: few
CDR3 DNA: TGTGCCACCAACCTACCCGGGACCGGTGCTTTCTTT
CDR3 protein: CATNLPGTGAFF

J gene: TRBJ2-4
D gene: -
V gene: TRBV25-1
clone size: few
CDR3 DNA: TGTGCCAGCAGTGATGAATCAAACATTCAGTACTTC
CDR3 protein: CASSDESNIQYF

J gene: TRBJ1-2
D gene: -
V gene: TRBV7-2
clone size: -
CDR3 DNA: TGTGCCAGCAGCTTAGCCGGGACTGCCTATGGCTACACCTTC
CDR3 protein: CASSLAGTAYGYTF

J gene: TRBJ1-5
D gene: -
V gene: TRBV4-3
clone size: -
CDR3 DNA: TGCGCCAGCAGCCAAGATTCAAATCAGCCCCAGCATTTT
CDR3 protein: CASSQDSNQPQHF

J gene: TRBJ1-5
D gene: -
V gene: TRBV7-2
clone size: -
CDR3 DNA: TGTGCCAGCAGCCCCGGGGACTATAGCAATCAGCCCCAGCATTTT
CDR3 protein: CASSPGDYSNQPQHF

J gene: TRBJ1-2
D gene: -
V gene: TRBV18
clone size: -
CDR3 DNA: TGTGCCAGCTCACCCTCCGACAGGACCAGGGGCTACACCTTC
CDR3 protein: CASSPSDRTRGYTF

J gene: TRBJ1-1
D gene: TRBD1
V gene: TRBV5-1
clone size: once
CDR3 DNA: TGCGCCAGCAGCGCCGGGACAGGGGCTACTGAAGCTTTCTTT
CDR3 protein: CASSAGTGATEAFF